A single sample is the source of the 20 T cell receptor beta chains below, sequenced in a study of T cells in Graves' hyperthyroidism and ophthalmopathy. The CDR3 regions of TCR beta were amplified from RNA transcripts. The HTBI primer set drove a first-round RT-PCR of the TCR CDR3. TCRdb redid the calling of the multiplex PCR reads with MiXCR, one entry per CDR3 protein. In the table there are hundreds of thousands of distinct CDR3 sequences, roughly a third of which are singletons. Material for sequencing was blood. These receptors all stem from a woman aged 40 to 49 with Graves' hyperthyroidism.

The chain links TRBV6-1 to TRBJ2-2; no reliable D call. Trimming removed 6 bases at V and 3 bases at J, with 14 bases between. Germline CDR1 MNHNS, CDR2 SASEGT. There are 15 residues in the CDR3. The CDR3 bases are TGTGCCAGCAGACGCTTTGGGATCTACACCGGGGAGCTGTTTTTT. Amino acids: CASRRFGIYTGELFF.

This chain uses TRBV2 with TRBJ1-2; a possible D gene is TRBD1 (5 bases). From germline, CDR1 is SNHLY and CDR2 FYNNEI. CDR3 length: 15 residues. Trimming removed 4 bases at V and 7 bases at J, with 19 bases between. This CDR3 is CASSGGVSGRAGYTF. DNA for the CDR3: TGTGCCAGCAGTGGAGGAGTTAGCGGCAGGGCTGGCTACACCTTC.

The table lists this clonotype with many counts. The chain joins TRBV7-2 to TRBJ1-5; D gene unclear. The CDR3 totals 13 residues. Trimming shortened V by 5 bases and J by 1 base, and 6 bases separated the two germline ends. Germline CDR1 SGHTA, CDR2 FQGNSA. The CDR3 sequence is CASSPTSNQPQHF. The CDR3 DNA sequence: TGTGCCAGCAGCCCGACCAGCAATCAGCCCCAGCATTTT.

V gene TRBV4-3 combines with J gene TRBJ1-2; unclear D gene. CDR3 length equals 16 residues. Trimming cost V 0 bases and J 8 bases, with 19 bases left between them. Looked up from germline, CDR1 is LGHNA and CDR2 is YSLEER. CDR3: CASSQDLTGRPEGYTF. The CDR3 nucleotides read TGCGCCAGCAGCCAAGATCTTACTGGCAGGCCCGAAGGCTACACCTTC.

In its sample, this clonotype was seen many times. The chain employs TRBV10-3 and TRBJ1-2; D remains unclear. The CDR3 contains 15 residues. Trimming stripped 3 bases from V and 2 bases from J, with 13 bases between. Germline loops: CDR1 ENHRY, CDR2 SYGVKD. The CDR3 DNA reads as TGTGCCATCAGTGACTACGGGAATAAAAACTATGGCTACACCTTC. The encoded protein is CAISDYGNKNYGYTF.

This clonotype occurred many times. The DNA of the CDR3 is TGTGCCAGCAGCCTGGGGGGACTGACAGTTAATCAGCCCCAGCATTTT. Amino acid sequence: CASSLGGLTVNQPQHF. The J gene is TRBJ1-5, the V gene TRBV7-9; D is possibly TRBD1 (5 bases). This CDR3 has 16 residues. Between the trimmed V and J ends, which lost 5 bases and 4 bases, there was a span of 18 bases. The germline CDR1 and CDR2 sequences are SEHNR and FQNEAQ (reference sequence).

Only a few counts were recorded for this clonotype. The chain employs TRBV9 and TRBJ1-2; a possible D gene is TRBD1 (6 bases). The V and J ends lost 5 bases and 1 base respectively, with 21 bases between them. Looked up from germline, CDR1 is SGDLS and CDR2 is YYNGEE. CDR3 size: 17 residues. The CDR3: CASSYTASNRDNYGYTF. In nucleotides, the CDR3 is TGTGCCAGCAGTTACACGGCGTCTAACAGGGATAACTATGGCTACACCTTC.

This clonotype was recorded a few times. This chain links TRBV2 with TRBJ1-3; no clear D. The CDR3 is 13 amino acids. Germline loops: CDR1 SNHLY, CDR2 FYNNEI. V gave up 8 bases and J gave up 4 bases, with 12 bases separating them. CDR3 DNA: TGTGCCAGCGGAGCAGATGCCGGAAACACCATATATTTT. It encodes CASGADAGNTIYF.

The rearrangement uses TRBV19 and TRBJ2-7; D is perhaps TRBD1 (6 bases). This CDR3 is built from 14 residues. The V and J ends lost 3 bases and 3 bases respectively, with 12 bases between them. Germline V CDR1 and CDR2: LNHDA, SQIVND (reference sequence). In nucleotides, the CDR3 is TGTGCCAGTAGTATTCGGCAGGGGAACTACGAGCAGTACTTC. This encodes CASSIRQGNYEQYF.

This chain joins TRBV5-8 and TRBJ2-7; D possibly corresponds to TRBD2 (5 bases). This CDR3 is built from 14 residues. Trimming took off 4 bases at V and 2 bases at J, with 13 bases between the two ends. The V gene's germline CDR1 is SGHTS and CDR2 YDEGEE. The CDR3 region has the DNA TGTGCCAGCAGCCCGGTTACTAGTCCCTACGAGCAGTACTTC. Translation gives CASSPVTSPYEQYF.

This clonotype was detected ten times or more. The junction shows a germline mismatch at one end, possibly a read error. This chain uses TRBV7-9 with TRBJ2-7, with 12 bases lining up with TRBD2. This CDR3 has 15 amino acids. Germline CDR1 and CDR2: SEHNR and FQNEAQ (reference sequence). The CDR3 DNA is TGTGCCAGCAGCGCGACTAGCGGGAGCTCCCACGAGCAGTACTTC. The encoded protein is CASSATSGSSHEQYF.

This clonotype was seen only a few times. V gene TRBV4-3 combines with J gene TRBJ1-2, with 12 nucleotides matching TRBD1. Germline-derived CDR1 and CDR2 are LGHNA and YSLEER. Trimming at V came to 0 bases and at J to 7 bases, leaving 6 bases not matched to a gene. This CDR3 contains 16 residues. The CDR3 protein is CASSQEEGTGGSGYTF. The CDR3 DNA follows: TGCGCCAGCAGCCAAGAGGAGGGGACAGGGGGCAGTGGCTACACCTTC.

This clonotype was counted only a few times. The chain combines TRBV6-5 with TRBJ2-5; 8 bases are a match to TRBD2. Germline V gene data show CDR1 as MNHEY and CDR2 as SVGAGI. V was clipped by 0 bases and J by 2 bases; unmatched bases: 2. CDR3 length equals 15 residues. The CDR3 spells CASSYSTGGQETQYF. The CDR3 DNA sequence: TGTGCCAGCAGTTACTCGACGGGGGGGCAAGAGACCCAGTACTTC.

The chain couples TRBV4-3 to TRBJ1-2; no definite D call. The V gene's germline CDR1 is LGHNA and CDR2 YSLEER. Trimming cost V 1 base and J 4 bases, with 10 bases left between them. This CDR3 contains 14 residues. CDR3 bases: TGCGCCAGCAGCCAAGTTAGAGCCGGCTATGGCTACACCTTC. It translates to CASSQVRAGYGYTF.

The V call is TRBV4-3, the J call TRBJ2-5, with TRBD2 matching 11 bases. After removal of 1 base from V and 4 bases from J, the junction contained 11 bases not matched to a gene. Germline assignment: CDR1 LGHNA and CDR2 YSLEER. This CDR3 has 18 residues. The CDR3 is CASSQGFMASGGRETQYF. The CDR3 bases are TGCGCCAGCAGCCAAGGTTTTATGGCTAGCGGGGGGAGAGAGACCCAGTACTTC.

As concerns this clonotype: Possible read error: a much larger clone is one base away. The chain couples TRBV29-1 to TRBJ2-7; tentatively, D is TRBD1 or TRBD2 (5 bases each). From germline, CDR1 is SQVTM and CDR2 ANQGSEA. The CDR3 is 14 amino acids. The CDR3, as DNA: TGCGGCGTTGAAGATCGGGTAGGGGAGCCAAAGCAGTACTTC. It is translated as CGVEDRVGEPKQYF.

The gene calls are TRBV5-1 and TRBJ2-2, with D uncertain. CDR3 size: 13 residues. V dropped 5 bases and J dropped 3 bases, with 8 bases sitting between them. Germline values: CDR1 SGHRS, CDR2 YFSETQ. CDR3 DNA sequence: TGCGCCAGCAGTTTAAAGGACACCGGGGAGCTGTTTTTT. Translating it yields CASSLKDTGELFF.

This clonotype was counted at least ten times. The CDR3 DNA is TGTGCCAGCAGCTCCAACAGGGGTGGTCAGCCCCAGCATTTT. Protein sequence: CASSSNRGGQPQHF. The chain has TRBV5-5 and TRBJ1-5; 7 nucleotides line up with TRBD1. The length of the CDR3 is 14 residues. V shed 3 bases and J 6 bases; nucleotides not matched to a gene: 6. Germline CDR1 is SGHKS and CDR2 is YYEKEE (reference sequence).

In this sample, this clonotype turned up many times. The V gene is TRBV4-1, the J gene TRBJ2-7; D is unclear. The germline V gene has CDR1 MGHRA and CDR2 YSYEKL. Trimming shortened V by 2 bases and J by 3 bases, and 8 bases separated the two germline ends. This CDR3 has 13 amino acids. In nucleotides, the CDR3 is TGCGCCAGCAGCCAAACCTACTTCTACGAGCAGTACTTC. It encodes CASSQTYFYEQYF.

This clonotype was observed many times. The chain recombines TRBV7-2 with TRBJ1-4; 7 nucleotides match TRBD1. V dropped 4 bases and J dropped 2; count of bases not matched to a gene: 4. Germline CDR1 and CDR2: SGHTA and FQGNSA. The CDR3 loop spans 15 amino acids. As DNA, the CDR3 is TGTGCCAGCAGCTCCGACAGGGCTACTAATGAAAAACTGTTTTTT. Amino acid sequence: CASSSDRATNEKLFF.